The 32 T cell receptor beta chains below come from one sample, sequenced in a study of shared clonotypes between healthy human individuals. Measured with immunoSEQ multiplex PCR; TCRdb has only the in-frame clones, and not every one. The sample yields fewer than 3 million clones, roughly 92% seen once. The sequenced material came from naive CD4+ T cells from PBMCs. Subset specified: CD45RA+ positively selected. All receptors derive from a man aged 18 to 30 in good health. Some clones in this sample may be carry-over from other donors' samples.

The chain employs TRBV7-9 and TRBJ2-5; D is unresolved. Trimming left V 1 base short and J 1 base short, with 7 bases between. The V gene's germline CDR1 is SEHNR and CDR2 FQNEAQ (reference sequence). The CDR3 runs 14 residues. The CDR3 loop reads CASSLEVSQETQYF. The CDR3 nucleotides are TGTGCCAGCAGCTTAGAAGTCTCCCAAGAGACCCAGTACTTC.

This chain links TRBV11-3 with TRBJ2-5; D perhaps matches TRBD1 (5 bases). This CDR3 has 15 amino acids. V shed 1 base and J shed 1 base, with 10 bases lying between them. Germline V lookup: CDR1 SGHNT, CDR2 YENEEA. The CDR3 spells CASSLGRQSQETQYF. Written as DNA, the CDR3 is TGTGCCAGCAGCTTAGGTAGACAGAGCCAAGAGACCCAGTACTTC.

The chain combines TRBV28 with TRBJ1-4; D might be TRBD1 (6 bases). The V gene's germline CDR1 is MDHEN and CDR2 SYDVKM. With 5 bases removed from V and 8 bases from J, the gap between germline ends came to 12 bases. This CDR3 spans 13 amino acids. The CDR3 DNA is TGTGCCAGCAGTGTGAACAGGGACGAAAAACTGTTTTTT. Amino acids: CASSVNRDEKLFF.

J is TRBJ2-7 and V is TRBV12-2; the table assigns TRBD2, which was not confirmed against the DNA. TRBV12-2 is described as a pseudogene. The CDR3 loop spans 15 amino acids. This CDR3 reads CASRLGQLRPYEQYF. CDR3 sequence (DNA): TGTGCAAGTCGCTTAGGGCAGTTGAGGCCCTACGAGCAGTACTTC.

This clone was detected only a few times. The chain combines TRBV4-1 with TRBJ1-5; possibly TRBD1 for D (5 bases). This CDR3 is built from 15 residues. From germline, CDR1 is MGHRA and CDR2 YSYEKL. The ends were cut back, 4 bases at V and 4 bases at J, with 14 bases in the middle. The CDR3 reads CASSRQRDGNQPQHF. CDR3 in DNA: TGCGCCAGCAGCCGCCAACGGGACGGTAATCAGCCCCAGCATTTT.

The rearrangement uses TRBV18 and TRBJ1-2, with a possible D match to TRBD1 (6 bases). CDR3 length equals 14 residues. The germline V gene has CDR1 KGHSH and CDR2 LQKENI. V was trimmed by 2 bases and J by 8 bases, leaving 15 bases between them. CDR3 residues: CASSPSGGSEGYTF. In DNA form, the CDR3 reads TGTGCCAGCTCACCATCGGGGGGCTCGGAGGGCTACACCTTC.

CDR3 DNA: TGTGCCAGCAGTCGGTCGGCGGGCGGGAATGAGCAGTTCTTC. Protein sequence: CASSRSAGGNEQFF. The rearrangement joins TRBV7-3 to TRBJ2-1; D may be TRBD2 (5 bases). Germline assignment: CDR1 SGHTA and CDR2 FQGTGA. CDR3 size: 14 residues. Trimming removed 6 bases at V and 7 bases at J, with 16 bases between.

The rearrangement links TRBV5-1 to TRBJ2-7, with TRBD2 as a possible D gene (6 bases). Germline-derived CDR1 and CDR2 are SGHRS and YFSETQ. Trimming pared 4 bases from V and 3 bases from J, leaving 14 bases between. The CDR3 is made up of 14 amino acids. CDR3: CASSRAREDYEQYF. The DNA of the CDR3 is TGCGCCAGCAGCCGGGCCAGGGAGGACTACGAGCAGTACTTC.

This clone was counted a few times. The chain recombines TRBV14 with TRBJ1-1; no clear D. This CDR3 region has 12 residues. V lost 6 bases and J lost 8, with 13 bases in between. CDR1 SGHDN and CDR2 FVKESK come from the germline V gene. CDR3 sequence (DNA): TGTGCCAGCAGTCTTCTCGGTGAGGAAGCTTTCTTT. Protein sequence: CASSLLGEEAFF.

The rearrangement joins TRBV4-2 to TRBJ2-3; D may be TRBD1 (5 bases). There are 15 residues in the CDR3. From germline, CDR1 is LGHNA and CDR2 YNFKEQ. Trimming pared 7 bases from V and 4 bases from J, leaving 18 bases between. The CDR3 loop reads CASNSAVRDPDTQYF. Written as DNA, the CDR3 is TGTGCCAGCAATTCGGCGGTCAGGGATCCAGATACGCAGTATTTT.

V gene TRBV5-1 combines with J gene TRBJ2-5; D is perhaps TRBD2 (5 bases). The V gene lost 7 bases and the J gene lost 1 base, with 14 bases spanning the gap. Germline CDR1 is SGHRS and CDR2 is YFSETQ. The CDR3 runs to 14 residues. The CDR3 sequence is CASGRGEPQETQYF. The CDR3 DNA sequence: TGCGCCAGCGGCCGGGGAGAGCCCCAAGAGACCCAGTACTTC.

The chain uses TRBV28 and TRBJ2-3; 10 bases are a match to TRBD2. CDR3 length: 18 amino acids. The V and J ends lost 4 bases and 5 bases, in that order; junction bases with no gene match: 15. CDR1 MDHEN and CDR2 SYDVKM come from the germline V gene. CDR3 in amino acids: CASSSPPQGAGGGDTQYF. CDR3 nucleotide sequence: TGTGCCAGCAGTTCACCCCCCCAGGGAGCGGGAGGGGGAGATACGCAGTATTTT.

The chain carries TRBV2 and TRBJ2-1; 14 nucleotides agree with TRBD2. This CDR3 has 14 residues. Per the germline V gene, CDR1 is SNHLY and CDR2 is FYNNEI. With 6 bases clipped from V and 12 bases from J, the junction kept 7 bases outside the gene matches. CDR3 nucleotides: TGTGCCAGCAGGGGGACTAGCGGGAGTTTGCGGCAGTTCTTC. It specifies CASRGTSGSLRQFF.

V usage is TRBV18 and J usage is TRBJ1-2; 8 bases map to TRBD1. The germline V gene encodes CDR1 KGHSH and CDR2 LQKENI. Trimming at V came to 5 bases and at J to 2 bases, leaving 7 bases not matched to a gene. This CDR3 is built from 15 residues. The CDR3 loop reads CASSAGQEANYGYTF. CDR3 bases: TGTGCCAGCTCAGCGGGACAGGAGGCCAACTATGGCTACACCTTC. The complete variable domain, with remaining parts taken from reference TRBV18 and TRBJ1-2, reads NAGVMQNPRHLVRRRGQEARLRCSPMKGHSHVYWYRQLPEEGLKFMVYLQKENIIDESGMPKERFSAEFPKEGPSILRIQQVVRGDSAAYFCASSAGQEANYGYTFGSGTRLTVV.

As to this clone: Additional DNA sequences in this sample encode the identical CDR3. V and J are TRBV7-3 and TRBJ2-2; weak D call: TRBD2 (5 bases). V dropped 0 bases and J dropped 2 bases, with 10 bases sitting between them. Germline V CDR1 and CDR2: SGHTA, FQGTGA. The CDR3 consists of 16 residues. CDR3 protein: CASSLTGAGNTGELFF. CDR3 DNA: TGTGCCAGCAGCTTAACCGGCGCGGGTAACACCGGGGAGCTGTTTTTT.

The CDR3 DNA follows: TGTGCCAGCAGTGACGTTAGGTCCTACAATGAGCAGTTCTTC. Its translation is CASSDVRSYNEQFF. The chain links TRBV6-4 to TRBJ2-1; D is unresolved. The CDR3 loop spans 14 amino acids. Germline CDR1 reads MRHNA; CDR2 reads SNTAGT. V was shortened by 2 bases and J by 1 base, with 6 bases between the two germline ends.

The V call is TRBV5-1, the J call TRBJ2-7; tentatively, D is TRBD1 (6 bases). Germline CDR1 is SGHRS and CDR2 is YFSETQ. The CDR3 is made up of 14 amino acids. V was pared by 1 base and J by 2 bases, with 10 bases between. CDR3 loop: CASSLQGTPYEQYF. The CDR3 nucleotides are TGCGCCAGCAGCTTGCAGGGGACCCCCTACGAGCAGTACTTC.

The chain recombines TRBV11-2 with TRBJ2-7, with D maybe TRBD2 (6 bases). The CDR3 has 14 residues. V shed 3 bases and J shed 6 bases, with 15 bases lying between them. From germline, CDR1 is SGHAT and CDR2 FQNNGV. CDR3 bases: TGTGCCAGCAGCTTTGGAGGGGCGAATTCCGAGCAGTACTTC. Amino acids: CASSFGGANSEQYF.

This clone was picked up one time. V and J are TRBV4-2 and TRBJ2-6; D is unresolved. The CDR3 sequence is 16 residues long. V lost 0 bases to trimming and J lost 2 bases, with 8 bases between them. CDR1 is LGHNA, CDR2 YNFKEQ, per germline. The CDR3 DNA follows: TGTGCCAGCAGCCAAGATCGACAAACTGGGGCCAACGTCCTGACTTTC. Protein sequence: CASSQDRQTGANVLTF.

Comments on this clone: Other nucleotide sequences from this sample produce the same CDR3. This chain connects TRBV27 to TRBJ2-5, with 7 positions matching TRBD2. This CDR3 has 12 residues. The germline V gene has CDR1 MNHEY and CDR2 SMNVEV (reference sequence). V was clipped by 4 bases and J by 5 bases; unmatched bases: 1. The CDR3 reads CASSSRGETQYF. Here the CDR3 DNA reads TGTGCCAGCAGTTCGCGGGGGGAGACCCAGTACTTC.

This clone came up a few times. V gene TRBV9 combines with J gene TRBJ1-1, with D maybe TRBD1 (6 bases). Germline V CDR1 and CDR2: SGDLS, YYNGEE. The V end lost 2 bases, the J end lost 4 bases, and 9 bases lay between the germline ends. CDR3 length equals 13 residues. As DNA, the CDR3 is TGTGCCAGCAGCGTCAGGGGAGGCACTGAAGCTTTCTTT. This gives the protein CASSVRGGTEAFF. The complete variable domain, with remaining parts taken from reference TRBV9 and TRBJ1-1, reads DSGVTQTPKHLITATGQRVTLRCSPRSGDLSVYWYQQSLDQGLQFLIQYYNGEERAKGNILERFSAQQFPDLHSELNLSSLELGDSALYFCASSVRGGTEAFFGQGTRLTVV.

This chain links TRBV5-1 with TRBJ2-3, with TRBD2 matching over 10 bases. The CDR3 sequence is 16 residues long. V dropped 2 bases and J dropped 2; count of bases not matched to a gene: 5. Germline V gives CDR1 SGHRS, CDR2 YFSETQ. The CDR3 coding sequence is TGCGCCAGCAGCTTAGGACTAGCGGACCCCACAGATACGCAGTATTTT. Translated, it gives CASSLGLADPTDTQYF.

The chain recombines TRBV19 with TRBJ2-6, with D perhaps TRBD1 (6 bases). Trimming removed 3 bases from V and 4 bases from J, with 10 bases in between. Germline CDR1 LNHDA, CDR2 SQIVND (reference sequence). This CDR3 region has 15 residues. CDR3 in amino acids: CASSIRTAGANVLTF. DNA for the CDR3: TGTGCCAGTAGTATCCGGACAGCGGGGGCCAACGTCCTGACTTTC. Looking up the rest from reference TRBV19 and TRBJ2-6 gives the full variable domain: DGGITQSPKYLFRKEGQNVTLSCEQNLNHDAMYWYRQDPGQGLRLIYYSQIVNDFQKGDIAEGYSVSREKKESFPLTVTSAQKNPTAFYLCASSIRTAGANVLTFGAGSRLTVL.

V gene TRBV5-1 combines with J gene TRBJ2-1; 11 positions match TRBD2. CDR3 length: 16 residues. The germline V gene has CDR1 SGHRS and CDR2 YFSETQ. Trimming took 3 bases from V and 7 from J; bases not matched to a gene: 9. CDR3 protein: CASSSLGTSGSNEQFF. The CDR3 DNA sequence: TGCGCCAGCAGCTCGCTCGGGACTAGCGGCTCGAATGAGCAGTTCTTC.

The genes are TRBV18 and TRBJ2-7, with 10 nucleotides matching TRBD1. After removal of 3 bases from V and 6 bases from J, the junction contained 11 bases not matched to a gene. From germline, CDR1 is KGHSH and CDR2 LQKENI. This CDR3 is built from 16 residues. The CDR3 sequence: CASSPGQGSSLTEQYF. DNA for the CDR3: TGTGCCAGCTCACCGGGACAGGGGAGTTCCCTAACCGAGCAGTACTTC.

J is TRBJ1-3 and V is TRBV9; 10 nucleotides match TRBD1. The V gene's germline CDR1 is SGDLS and CDR2 YYNGEE. V lost 4 bases to trimming and J lost 0 bases; unmatched junction nucleotides: 4. The CDR3 runs to 16 residues. The CDR3 reads CASSLRQGASGNTIYF. As DNA, the CDR3 is TGTGCCAGCAGCTTAAGACAGGGGGCCTCTGGAAACACCATATATTTT.

Notes on this clone: Other DNA variants within this sample encode the same CDR3. The rearrangement joins TRBV28 to TRBJ2-2; 8 nucleotides line up with TRBD1. This CDR3 has 15 amino acids. Trimming took 3 bases from V and 0 from J; bases not matched to a gene: 0. The germline CDR1 and CDR2 sequences are MDHEN and SYDVKM. The CDR3 sequence: CASSLDRANTGELFF. In nucleotides, the CDR3 is TGTGCCAGCAGTTTGGACAGGGCGAACACCGGGGAGCTGTTTTTT.

This chain uses TRBV12-5 with TRBJ1-1; D remains unclear. V lost 5 bases and J 5 bases, leaving 15 bases between the germline ends. The CDR3 spans 14 residues. Germline V gene sequence: CDR1 LGHNT, CDR2 FRNRAP. The CDR3 DNA reads TGTGCTAGTGGTCCCCGGTTCCGGCCTACTGAAGCTTTCTTT. It is translated as CASGPRFRPTEAFF.

The chain uses TRBV7-2 and TRBJ2-1; D tentatively reads TRBD1 or TRBD2 (6 bases each). The CDR3 is 17 residues long. Trimming cost V 1 base and J 4 bases, with 17 bases left between them. The germline V gene has CDR1 SGHTA and CDR2 FQGNSA. The CDR3 DNA reads TGTGCCAGCAGCTTAGTGTCTTCGAGGGGGACTTACAATGAGCAGTTCTTC. As protein: CASSLVSSRGTYNEQFF.

This clone was picked up a small number of times. The rearrangement links TRBV28 to TRBJ1-4, with D perhaps TRBD1 (6 bases). This CDR3 region has 12 residues. Germline-derived CDR1 and CDR2 are MDHEN and SYDVKM. V lost 5 bases to trimming and J lost 12 bases, with 13 bases between them. The CDR3, as DNA: TGTGCCAGCAGTCCCACAGGGTTTCAACTGTTTTTT. Its translation is CASSPTGFQLFF.

The chain employs TRBV5-1 and TRBJ2-7; D is unclear. Germline V gene sequence: CDR1 SGHRS, CDR2 YFSETQ. The CDR3 is made up of 14 amino acids. V gave up 2 bases and J gave up 3 bases, with 12 bases separating them. In DNA form, the CDR3 reads TGCGCCAGCAGCTTAGAAAAACTGAGCTACGAGCAGTACTTC. Translated, it gives CASSLEKLSYEQYF.

J is TRBJ1-1 and V is TRBV10-3, with D unclear. The V gene's germline CDR1 is ENHRY and CDR2 SYGVKD. V was shortened by 7 bases and J by 2 bases, with 14 bases between the two germline ends. The CDR3 has 14 amino acids. The CDR3 DNA is TGTGCCATCACCGCTGGGCCAGGCAACACTGAAGCTTTCTTT. Residues: CAITAGPGNTEAFF.